The 11 T cell receptor beta chains presented below share a single source sample, sequenced in a study of CD8 T cells in ankylosing spondylitis (dated by TCRdb to the late 2010s). The method was 5' RACE. Sequenced on an Illumina HiSeq 2500. TCRdb's own reprocessing of the public reads used fastp at Q25 and MiXCR and kept productive beta chains. CDR3 protein sequences are deduplicated, and each keeps its most common genes and DNA. The sample table lists some 240,000 distinct CDR3 sequences, around 7.8% of them with a count of one. The ten most abundant clones make up around 7% of the sample. Sequencing used blood, either unsorted or a sorted T cell fraction (not recorded which). The receptor source for this set is a male donor with ankylosing spondylitis or in good health (not recorded which).

This clonotype was recorded many times. The rearrangement links TRBV18 to TRBJ2-7; TRBD2 matches 7 bases. Germline-derived CDR1 and CDR2 are KGHSH and LQKENI. The V segment lost 2 bases and the J segment 6 bases; nucleotides outside the gene matches: 4. There are 13 residues in the CDR3. The CDR3 reads CASSPFGEGEQYF. The CDR3 coding sequence is TGTGCCAGCTCACCATTTGGGGAGGGCGAGCAGTACTTC.

This chain uses TRBV18 with TRBJ2-7; 7 nucleotides align to TRBD1. CDR3 size: 16 residues. V lost 3 bases, J lost 2 bases, and 10 bases stayed unmatched. Germline V CDR1 and CDR2: KGHSH, LQKENI. The chain's CDR3 is CASSPRSGTATYEQYF. The CDR3 region has the DNA TGTGCCAGCTCACCTCGCTCTGGGACAGCCACCTACGAGCAGTACTTC.

At least ten counts were recorded for this clonotype. The chain employs TRBV20-1 and TRBJ1-2; the D gene is possibly TRBD1 (6 bases). The germline V gene encodes CDR1 DFQATT and CDR2 SNEGSKA (reference sequence). V was clipped by 5 bases and J by 1 base, with 14 bases between them. The CDR3 covers 14 residues. This chain's CDR3 is CSASVGGRNYGYTF. The CDR3 DNA follows: TGCAGTGCTTCAGTAGGGGGTCGTAACTATGGCTACACCTTC.

The chain employs TRBV29-1 and TRBJ2-1; no clear D gene. V lost 5 bases and J lost 4, with 12 bases in between. Germline V CDR1 and CDR2: SQVTM, ANQGSEA. The CDR3 runs 13 residues. The CDR3, as DNA: TGCAGCGTTAACGGGCGCAGGTACAATGAGCAGTTCTTC. Protein sequence: CSVNGRRYNEQFF.

This clonotype showed up many times. The V gene is TRBV6-1, the J gene TRBJ2-7, with 7 bases aligning to TRBD1. Germline CDR1 and CDR2: MNHNS and SASEGT. The CDR3 contains 15 residues. Germline trimming cut 1 base from V and 6 bases from J; bases unmatched to any gene: 9. The CDR3 here is CASSEGRQGSFEQYF. The CDR3 DNA reads as TGTGCCAGCAGTGAAGGGAGACAGGGTTCGTTCGAGCAGTACTTC.

This clonotype was recorded many times. J is TRBJ1-1 and V is TRBV7-6, with D possibly matching TRBD1 (5 bases). Per germline, CDR1 SGHVS and CDR2 FNYEAQ. V gave up 4 bases and J gave up 1 base, with 10 bases separating them. This CDR3 has 14 residues. CDR3 sequence reads: CASSSTERNTEAFF. Here the CDR3 DNA reads TGTGCCAGCAGCTCGACAGAGAGGAACACTGAAGCTTTCTTT.

This clonotype was seen at least ten times. This rearrangement joins TRBV5-1 to TRBJ2-7; no clear D gene. CDR1 SGHRS and CDR2 YFSETQ come from the germline V gene. The CDR3 sequence is 14 residues long. V was cut by 0 bases and J by 3 bases, with 10 bases left in between. CDR3 DNA: TGCGCCAGCAGCTTGGAGGCAGGTTACTACGAGCAGTACTTC. It codes for CASSLEAGYYEQYF.

This clonotype was detected many times. The chain has TRBV20-1 and TRBJ2-7; 12 bases line up with TRBD1. The V gene's germline CDR1 is DFQATT and CDR2 SNEGSKA (reference sequence). The length of the CDR3 is 22 residues. J lost 3 bases, V lost 2 bases, and 26 bases had no gene match. CDR3 in DNA: TGCAGTGCTAGACAACAACCGGGACAGGGGGCGGGAAGTAATCCCGGGTACTACGAGCAGTACTTC. Amino acids: CSARQQPGQGAGSNPGYYEQYF.

This clonotype was detected many times. The V call is TRBV20-1, the J call TRBJ1-1, with 8 bases aligning to TRBD1. The J segment lost 4 bases and the V segment lost 0 bases, leaving 7 bases of the junction unmatched. CDR1 DFQATT and CDR2 SNEGSKA come from the germline V gene (reference sequence). This CDR3 has 15 amino acids. Here the CDR3 reads CSARDYDRGGTEAFF. As DNA, the CDR3 is TGCAGTGCTAGAGATTACGACAGGGGAGGCACTGAAGCTTTCTTT.

This clonotype occurred many times. The CDR3 sequence is CSAVRQGTSYEQYF. CDR3 DNA sequence: TGCAGCGCCGTACGACAGGGAACTTCCTACGAGCAGTACTTC. The rearrangement joins TRBV29-1 to TRBJ2-7, with 7 bases fitting TRBD1. The V gene's germline CDR1 is SQVTM and CDR2 ANQGSEA. V lost 7 bases to trimming and J lost 1 base; unmatched junction nucleotides: 10. The CDR3 runs to 14 residues.

This clonotype was seen more than once but under ten times. This sequence joins TRBV5-5 and TRBJ1-4; the D gene is possibly TRBD1 (6 bases). The CDR3 consists of 12 residues. With 4 bases removed from V and 13 bases from J, the gap between germline ends came to 14 bases. The germline gives CDR1 SGHKS, CDR2 YYEKEE (reference sequence). CDR3: CASSGQRLGLFF. The CDR3 nucleotides are TGTGCCAGCAGCGGACAGCGGCTAGGACTGTTTTTT. The full variable domain, completed using reference TRBV5-5 and TRBJ1-4, is DAGVTQSPTHLIKTRGQQVTLRCSPISGHKSVSWYQQVLGQGPQFIFQYYEKEERGRGNFPDRFSARQFPNYSSELNVNALLLGDSALYLCASSGQRLGLFFGSGTQLSVL.